This record looks at one T cell receptor (beta chain) sequence and its context. This table comes from immunoSEQ multiplex PCR, and its TCRdb copy is limited to in-frame clones, with some not included. Found here are 150,000 to 190,000 clones, over 90% of them singletons; the top ten hold roughly 2.3%. This entry comes from a study of control samples from healthy donors and cancer patients. V lost 3 bases, J lost 2 bases, and 10 bases lay in between. CDR3 length: 14 residues. The germline gives CDR1 SGHTA, CDR2 FQGNSA. The sample comprised blood. The TCR originated in a man aged 45-65 years in good health. The chain recombines TRBV7-2 with TRBJ1-2; no clear D gene. The CDR3 reads CASSLGDPNYGYTF. The CDR3 DNA reads as TGTGCCAGCAGCTTGGGCGACCCGAACTATGGCTACACCTTC.